Listed below are T cell receptor beta chains from one sample, sequenced in a study of T cell responses to AZD1222 COVID-19 vaccine. Clones were sequenced by immunoSEQ multiplex PCR, and TCRdb holds only the in-frame ones, with some missing. The sample shows 150,000 or so clones, roughly 91% of them seen only once. The sample was peripheral blood, taken on day 0 of AZD1222 vaccination. Receptor source: an adult in good health. The CDR3 runs from the conserved cysteine through the conserved F or W. D genes are given only for firm matches. Size is omitted from some rows. Given values are once, few, many or a class for expanded clones.

CDR3 length: 15
V gene: TRBV14
D gene: TRBD1
clone size: once
J gene: TRBJ2-5
CDR3 protein: CASTYAGGPGETQYF
CDR3 DNA: TGTGCCAGCACCTACGCAGGGGGACCCGGGGAGACCCAGTACTTC

CDR3 length: 15
V gene: TRBV9
D gene: -
clone size: few
J gene: TRBJ2-5
CDR3 protein: CASSSGTTKRETQYF
CDR3 DNA: TGTGCCAGCAGCTCTGGGACCACGAAACGAGAGACCCAGTACTTC

CDR3 length: 14
V gene: TRBV10-2
D gene: -
clone size: few
J gene: TRBJ2-1
CDR3 protein: CASSGLGSYNEQFF
CDR3 DNA: TGCGCCAGCAGTGGGCTAGGTAGTTACAATGAGCAGTTCTTC

CDR3 length: 17
V gene: TRBV9
D gene: -
clone size: once
J gene: TRBJ1-2
CDR3 protein: CASSGGVGGARRYGYTF
CDR3 DNA: TGTGCCAGCAGCGGAGGAGTTGGGGGGGCGCGTCGCTATGGCTACACCTTC

CDR3 length: 14
V gene: TRBV6-5
D gene: -
clone size: -
J gene: TRBJ2-2
CDR3 protein: CASSPMTNTGELFF
CDR3 DNA: TGTGCCAGCAGTCCGATGACGAACACCGGGGAGCTGTTTTTT

CDR3 length: 12
V gene: TRBV30
D gene: -
clone size: -
J gene: TRBJ1-2
CDR3 protein: CAWKNRNYGYTF
CDR3 DNA: TGTGCCTGGAAGAACAGAAACTATGGCTACACCTTC

CDR3 length: 14
V gene: TRBV27
D gene: -
clone size: once
J gene: TRBJ1-6
CDR3 protein: CASSLGFRDSPLHF
CDR3 DNA: TGTGCCAGCAGTTTGGGGTTTAGGGATTCACCCCTCCACTTT

CDR3 length: 13
V gene: TRBV12-3/TRBV12-4
D gene: -
clone size: -
J gene: TRBJ2-5
CDR3 protein: CASSLVLQETQYF
CDR3 DNA: TGTGCCAGCAGTTTAGTATTACAAGAGACCCAGTACTTC

CDR3 length: 15
V gene: TRBV19
D gene: TRBD1
clone size: -
J gene: TRBJ1-6
CDR3 protein: CASSIRDRVGSPLHF
CDR3 DNA: TGTGCCAGTAGTATACGGGACAGGGTTGGTTCACCCCTCCACTTT

CDR3 length: 15
V gene: TRBV6-5
D gene: TRBD1
clone size: -
J gene: TRBJ1-2
CDR3 protein: CASSYLGDRVYGYTF
CDR3 DNA: TGTGCCAGCAGTTACCTAGGGGACAGGGTCTATGGCTACACCTTC

CDR3 length: 15
V gene: TRBV9
D gene: -
clone size: -
J gene: TRBJ2-2
CDR3 protein: CASSVGRQATGELFF
CDR3 DNA: TGTGCCAGCAGCGTGGGTCGGCAGGCGACCGGGGAGCTGTTTTTT

CDR3 length: 20
V gene: TRBV7-3
D gene: -
clone size: -
J gene: TRBJ1-2
CDR3 protein: CASSLKGTPVRFAEGYGYTF
CDR3 DNA: TGTGCCAGCAGCTTAAAGGGGACACCCGTCAGGTTTGCAGAAGGCTATGGCTACACCTTC

CDR3 length: 15
V gene: TRBV28
D gene: TRBD1
clone size: once
J gene: TRBJ1-5
CDR3 protein: CASSFRAGGNQPQHF
CDR3 DNA: TGTGCCAGCAGTTTTCGTGCAGGGGGAAATCAGCCCCAGCATTTT

CDR3 length: 15
V gene: TRBV3-1/TRBV3-2
D gene: TRBD1
clone size: -
J gene: TRBJ1-6
CDR3 protein: CASSQGDSKYSPLHF
CDR3 DNA: TGTGCCAGCAGCCAAGGGGACAGTAAATATTCACCCCTCCACTTT

CDR3 length: 17
V gene: TRBV7-9
D gene: -
clone size: -
J gene: TRBJ2-7
CDR3 protein: CASSDKEGGGPTYEQYF
CDR3 DNA: TGTGCCAGCAGCGATAAAGAAGGGGGAGGGCCAACCTACGAGCAGTACTTC

CDR3 length: 15
V gene: TRBV6-5
D gene: -
clone size: -
J gene: TRBJ1-4
CDR3 protein: CASSSQDGADEKLFF
CDR3 DNA: TGTGCCAGCAGTTCCCAGGACGGGGCGGATGAAAAACTGTTTTTT

CDR3 length: 14
V gene: TRBV3-1/TRBV3-2
D gene: -
clone size: -
J gene: TRBJ1-6
CDR3 protein: CASNAHVEDSPLHF
CDR3 DNA: TGTGCCAGCAACGCCCACGTCGAGGACTCACCCCTCCACTTT

CDR3 length: 15
V gene: TRBV7-2
D gene: -
clone size: -
J gene: TRBJ1-6
CDR3 protein: CASSPQGGGYSPLHF
CDR3 DNA: TGTGCCAGCAGCCCCCAGGGAGGGGGGTATTCACCCCTCCACTTT

CDR3 length: 15
V gene: TRBV28
D gene: -
clone size: -
J gene: TRBJ1-3
CDR3 protein: CASSLWESAGNTIYF
CDR3 DNA: TGTGCCAGCAGTTTATGGGAATCGGCTGGAAACACCATATATTTT

CDR3 length: 15
V gene: TRBV14
D gene: -
clone size: -
J gene: TRBJ2-7
CDR3 protein: CASSHYGRSPYEQYF
CDR3 DNA: TGTGCCAGCAGCCATTACGGACGGAGCCCCTACGAGCAGTACTTC

CDR3 length: 14
V gene: TRBV6-5
D gene: -
clone size: -
J gene: TRBJ2-2
CDR3 protein: CASSSGLTHGELFF
CDR3 DNA: TGTGCCAGCAGTAGCGGGTTGACCCACGGGGAGCTGTTTTTT

CDR3 length: 15
V gene: TRBV7-2
D gene: -
clone size: few
J gene: TRBJ1-6
CDR3 protein: CASRRGSGDNSPLHF
CDR3 DNA: TGTGCCAGCCGTAGGGGCTCAGGGGATAATTCACCCCTCCACTTT

CDR3 length: 14
V gene: TRBV7-9
D gene: TRBD1
clone size: -
J gene: TRBJ2-7
CDR3 protein: CASSLVDRAYEQYF
CDR3 DNA: TGTGCCAGCAGCTTAGTGGACAGGGCTTACGAGCAGTACTTC